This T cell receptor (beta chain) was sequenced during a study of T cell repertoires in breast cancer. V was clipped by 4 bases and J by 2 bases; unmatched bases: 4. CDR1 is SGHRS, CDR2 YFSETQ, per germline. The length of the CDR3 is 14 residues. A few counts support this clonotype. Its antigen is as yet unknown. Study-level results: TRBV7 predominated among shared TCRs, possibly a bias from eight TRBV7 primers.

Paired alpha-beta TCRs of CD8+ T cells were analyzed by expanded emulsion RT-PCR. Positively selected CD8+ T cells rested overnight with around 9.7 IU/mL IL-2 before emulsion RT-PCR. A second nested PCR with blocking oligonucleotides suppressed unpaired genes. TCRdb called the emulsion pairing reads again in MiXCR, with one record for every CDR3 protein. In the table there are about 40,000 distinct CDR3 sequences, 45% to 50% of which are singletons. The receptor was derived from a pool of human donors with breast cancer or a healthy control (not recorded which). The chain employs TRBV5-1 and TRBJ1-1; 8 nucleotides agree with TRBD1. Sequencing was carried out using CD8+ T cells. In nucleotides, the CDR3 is TGCGCCAGCAGCCCCGGGACAGGAAACACTGAAGCTTTCTTT. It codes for CASSPGTGNTEAFF.